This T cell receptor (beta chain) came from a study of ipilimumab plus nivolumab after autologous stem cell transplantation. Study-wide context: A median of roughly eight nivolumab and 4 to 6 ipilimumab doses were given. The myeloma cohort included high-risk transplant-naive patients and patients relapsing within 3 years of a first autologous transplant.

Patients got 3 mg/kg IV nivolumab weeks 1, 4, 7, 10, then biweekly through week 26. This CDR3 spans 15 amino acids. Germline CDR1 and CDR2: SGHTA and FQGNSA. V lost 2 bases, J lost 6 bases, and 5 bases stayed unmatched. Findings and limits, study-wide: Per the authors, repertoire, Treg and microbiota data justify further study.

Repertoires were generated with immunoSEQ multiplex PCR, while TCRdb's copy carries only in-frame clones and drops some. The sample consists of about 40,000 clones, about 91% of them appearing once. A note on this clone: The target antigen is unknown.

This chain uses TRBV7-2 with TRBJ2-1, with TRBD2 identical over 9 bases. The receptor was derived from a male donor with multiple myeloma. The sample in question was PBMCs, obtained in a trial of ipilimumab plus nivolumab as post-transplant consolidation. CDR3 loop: CASSLLRRGGNEQFF. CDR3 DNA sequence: TGTGCCAGCAGCTTACTTCGGCGGGGGGGCAATGAGCAGTTCTTC.